What follows are 27 T cell receptor beta chains derived from one specimen sequenced in a study of T cell repertoires in cytomegalovirus infection. Their recognized antigens are unknown. Via MiXCR, TCRdb re-called the reads, giving one row per CDR3 protein. The sample yields about 900,000 distinct CDR3 sequences, around 32% seen once. Source: cultured CD8+ T cells from PBMCs, taken from culture after CMV antigen stimulation. The receptors here all came from a human donor in good health (CMV status not recorded). Some clones in this sample may be carry-over from other donors' samples.

This clonotype occurred a few times. The CDR3 spells CASSLEGSPAYNEQFF. CDR3 in DNA: TGTGCCAGCAGCTTGGAAGGCTCACCAGCCTACAATGAGCAGTTCTTC. This chain uses TRBV5-5 with TRBJ2-1, with no clear D. CDR1 is SGHKS, CDR2 YYEKEE, per germline (reference sequence). V lost 0 bases and J lost 2, with 12 bases in between. This CDR3 has 16 amino acids.

CDR3 nucleotide sequence: TGTGCCATCAGTCCCTCCCGGGGCGACTATTACAATGAGCAGTTCTTC. Translating gives CAISPSRGDYYNEQFF. This chain connects TRBV10-3 to TRBJ2-1; D is possibly TRBD1 or TRBD2 (5 bases each). This CDR3 region has 16 residues. Between the trimmed V and J ends, which lost 5 bases and 4 bases, there was a span of 18 bases. Germline V gives CDR1 ENHRY, CDR2 SYGVKD.

V is TRBV10-2 and J is TRBJ2-1; TRBD2 agrees at 10 bases. Trimming at V came to 7 bases and at J to 5 bases, leaving 8 bases not matched to a gene. The CDR3 has 15 residues. From germline, CDR1 is WSHSY and CDR2 SAAADI. The CDR3 DNA reads TGCGCCAGCAAATCCGGGACTAGCGTTAACAATGAGCAGTTCTTC. Translating it yields CASKSGTSVNNEQFF.

A word on this clonotype: This clone may be a read error of a much larger clone one base away. This chain joins TRBV7-4 and TRBJ2-1; TRBD2 agrees at 13 bases. Unmatched junction bases numbered 9, after V lost 7 bases and J lost 6 bases. Germline values: CDR1 SGHVT, CDR2 SQSDAQ. CDR3 length equals 16 residues. The CDR3 sequence is CASTDPTSGGSNEQFF. CDR3 sequence (DNA): TGTGCCAGCACCGACCCGACTAGCGGGGGGTCCAATGAGCAGTTCTTC.

This clonotype was detected a few times. CDR3 DNA sequence: TGTGCCAGCAGCTCGACGGAAAGTTACAATGAGCAGTTCTTC. This sequence encodes CASSSTESYNEQFF. The chain joins TRBV7-9 to TRBJ2-1, with D hard to call. Trimming removed 4 bases at V and 4 bases at J, with 11 bases between. The CDR3 is 14 residues long. Germline CDR1 reads SEHNR; CDR2 reads FQNEAQ (reference sequence).

This clonotype showed up just once. The rearrangement joins TRBV27 to TRBJ1-4; 7 bases line up with TRBD1. With 3 bases clipped from V and 4 bases from J, the junction kept 8 bases outside the gene matches. Germline V gene lookup returns CDR1 MNHEY and CDR2 SMNVEV (reference sequence). This CDR3 has 16 residues. The CDR3 region is CASSFQSGTVNEKLFF. In DNA, the CDR3 is TGTGCCAGCAGTTTCCAATCCGGGACAGTTAATGAAAAACTGTTTTTT. Drawing the rest from reference TRBV27 and TRBJ1-4, the complete variable domain is EAQVTQNPRYLITVTGKKLTVTCSQNMNHEYMSWYRQDPGLGLRQIYYSMNVEVTDKGDVPEGYKVSRKEKRNFPLILESPSPNQTSLYFCASSFQSGTVNEKLFFGSGTQLSVL.

This clonotype was seen a few times. The chain combines TRBV7-6 with TRBJ2-7; D is undetermined. V was shortened by 0 bases and J by 4 bases, with 16 bases between the two germline ends. CDR1 is SGHVS and CDR2 is FNYEAQ in the germline V gene. CDR3 size: 16 residues. In DNA form, the CDR3 reads TGTGCCAGCAGCTTAGCAGCCGGGCTATCCGGGTACGAGCAGTACTTC. It encodes CASSLAAGLSGYEQYF.

A few counts support this clonotype. The rearrangement joins TRBV11-2 to TRBJ2-3; 14 bases are a match to TRBD2. The germline CDR1 and CDR2 sequences are SGHAT and FQNNGV. J gave up 2 bases and V 5 bases, and 6 bases lay outside the gene matches. The CDR3 loop spans 17 amino acids. The CDR3 reads CASSAWTSGGFTDTQYF. As DNA, the CDR3 is TGTGCCAGCAGCGCCTGGACTAGCGGGGGGTTCACAGATACGCAGTATTTT.

This clonotype occurred a few times. The rearrangement uses TRBV15 and TRBJ2-1, with 8 nucleotides matching TRBD2. The CDR3 runs 17 residues. The V gene's germline CDR1 is LNHNV and CDR2 YYDKDF (reference sequence). Trimming took 5 bases from V and 6 from J; bases not matched to a gene: 15. The CDR3 here is CATSYPPGGARVNEQFF. DNA for the CDR3: TGTGCCACCAGCTACCCCCCCGGGGGGGCTCGGGTCAATGAGCAGTTCTTC.

The genes are TRBV19 and TRBJ2-3; tentatively, D is TRBD2 (6 bases). Trimming pared 5 bases from V and 0 bases from J, leaving 18 bases between. The CDR3 extends over 17 amino acids. Germline V gene sequence: CDR1 LNHDA, CDR2 SQIVND (reference sequence). Here the CDR3 reads CASSHPLRGASTDTQYF. In DNA, the CDR3 is TGTGCCAGTAGTCACCCCTTGCGGGGAGCTAGCACAGATACGCAGTATTTT.

This chain connects TRBV20-1 to TRBJ1-4; no clear D. The V gene lost 3 bases and the J gene lost 5 bases, with 19 bases spanning the gap. The germline gives CDR1 DFQATT, CDR2 SNEGSKA (reference sequence). The CDR3 contains 16 residues. The CDR3 region has the DNA TGCAGTGCTAGGGCTATAAGCCACTACCCCAATGAAAAACTGTTTTTT. Protein product: CSARAISHYPNEKLFF.

In regard to this clonotype: A read error may explain this, as a much larger clone is one base away. This chain connects TRBV28 to TRBJ1-2, with a possible D match to TRBD1 (6 bases). The CDR3 sequence is 15 residues long. V lost 5 bases and J lost 4, with 17 bases in between. Germline V CDR1 and CDR2: MDHEN, SYDVKM. CDR3 in amino acids: CASSRRTEGFYGYTF. DNA for the CDR3: TGTGCCAGCAGTCGCAGGACAGAGGGCTTCTATGGCTACACCTTC.

This sequence joins TRBV19 and TRBJ1-1, with D unclear. Germline V gives CDR1 LNHDA, CDR2 SQIVND (reference sequence). The CDR3 has 11 residues. The V end was cut by 7 bases, the J end by 3 bases, with 6 bases between. CDR3 residues: CASNWYTEAFF. DNA for the CDR3: TGTGCCAGTAATTGGTACACTGAAGCTTTCTTT.

This clonotype showed up many times. The junction and the germline gene differ at one end; a read error may be behind it. Written as DNA, the CDR3 is TGTGCTAGCAGCTTATTTCTCGAGGACCCAAACGGTGAGCAGTTCTTC. As protein: CASSLFLEDPNGEQFF. V usage is TRBV7-7 and J usage is TRBJ2-1; D gene ambiguous. Looked up from germline, CDR1 is SSHAT and CDR2 is FNYEAQ (reference sequence). The CDR3 contains 16 residues.

The chain employs TRBV7-9 and TRBJ2-5, with 9 nucleotides matching TRBD1. The germline V gene encodes CDR1 SEHNR and CDR2 FQNEAQ (reference sequence). V shed 2 bases, J shed 4 bases, and the junction held 11 bases outside the gene matches. This CDR3 contains 17 residues. Here the CDR3 DNA reads TGTGCCAGCAGCTTACCCGGGACAGGGAAGGGGCCAGAGACCCAGTACTTC. Translation gives CASSLPGTGKGPETQYF.

The sample holds a few counts of this clonotype. The gene calls are TRBV11-2 and TRBJ2-5, with D perhaps matching TRBD2 (5 bases). Germline V gene lookup returns CDR1 SGHAT and CDR2 FQNNGV. The CDR3 extends over 16 amino acids. Between the trimmed V and J ends, which lost 2 bases and 3 bases, there was a span of 16 bases. The CDR3 is CASSLWTSAIEETQYF. The DNA of the CDR3 is TGTGCCAGCAGCTTATGGACTTCCGCCATCGAAGAGACCCAGTACTTC. Full variable domain (rest looked up from reference TRBV11-2 and TRBJ2-5): EAGVAQSPRYKIIEKRQSVAFWCNPISGHATLYWYQQILGQGPKLLIQFQNNGVVDDSQLPKDRFSAERLKGVDSTLKIQPAKLEDSAVYLCASSLWTSAIEETQYFGPGTRLLVL.

Here the CDR3 reads CASSPGFGYTF. In DNA form, the CDR3 reads TGTGCCAGCAGTCCAGGGTTTGGCTACACCTTC. The chain is built from TRBV7-9 and TRBJ1-2, with D perhaps matching TRBD1 (5 bases). The germline V and J ends were trimmed by 6 bases and 7 bases, with 9 bases remaining between them. The CDR3 is 11 residues long. The germline gives CDR1 SEHNR, CDR2 FQNEAQ (reference sequence).

The chain combines TRBV27 with TRBJ2-6; TRBD1 matches at 9 bases. The CDR3 sequence is 17 residues long. J gave up 3 bases and V 2 bases, and 5 bases lay outside the gene matches. CDR1 and CDR2 from the germline V gene are MNHEY and SMNVEV (reference sequence). CDR3 nucleotides: TGTGCCAGCAGTTTAACACAGGGGGCGCTTGGGGCCAACGTCCTGACTTTC. Translating it yields CASSLTQGALGANVLTF.

In its sample, this clonotype was seen once. This CDR3 is missing its conserved last phenylalanine or tryptophan, likely due to a read error. This chain joins TRBV10-1 and TRBJ1-1, with D perhaps matching TRBD1 (5 bases). Germline CDR1 reads WNHNN; CDR2 reads SYGVQD (reference sequence). The germline V and J ends were trimmed by 1 base and 2 bases, with 11 bases remaining between them. CDR3 length equals 15 residues. DNA for the CDR3: TGCGCCAGCAGTGAGTTAGGGGACTCCAACACTGAAGCTTTCGTT. This codes for CASSELGDSNTEAFV.

This clonotype has a count of ten or more. As DNA, the CDR3 is TGTGCCAGCAGCTTAGCCCTATCAGATACGCAGTATTTT. Translated, it gives CASSLALSDTQYF. The chain recombines TRBV7-8 with TRBJ2-3, with D unresolved. V lost 0 bases and J 4 bases, leaving 5 bases between the germline ends. Germline lookup yields CDR1 SGHVS and CDR2 FQNEAQ. There are 13 residues in the CDR3.

This clonotype has a handful of counts. V usage is TRBV7-6 and J usage is TRBJ1-2, with 9 nucleotides matching TRBD1. Germline lookup yields CDR1 SGHVS and CDR2 FNYEAQ. The CDR3 contains 15 residues. V lost 3 bases, J lost 4 bases, and 6 bases stayed unmatched. Here the CDR3 reads CASSLGDREGYGYTF. Here the CDR3 DNA reads TGTGCCAGCAGCTTGGGGGACAGGGAGGGCTATGGCTACACCTTC. The complete variable domain, with remaining parts taken from reference TRBV7-6 and TRBJ1-2, reads GAGVSQSPRYKVTKRGQDVALRCDPISGHVSLYWYRQALGQGPEFLTYFNYEAQQDKSGLPNDRFSAERPEGSISTLTIQRTEQRDSAMYRCASSLGDREGYGYTFGSGTRLTVV.

There are a few counts of this clonotype. V is TRBV27 and J is TRBJ2-2; perhaps D is TRBD1 or TRBD2 (5 bases each). V lost 5 bases and J 0 bases, leaving 16 bases between the germline ends. This CDR3 comprises 17 residues. Germline V gene data show CDR1 as MNHEY and CDR2 as SMNVEV (reference sequence). The CDR3 coding sequence is TGTGCCAGCAGTCCATCCGGGTTGGGGGCGAACACCGGGGAGCTGTTTTTT. It specifies CASSPSGLGANTGELFF.

This clonotype was observed a handful of times. V gene TRBV6-1 combines with J gene TRBJ1-2, with 9 bases identical to TRBD1. V lost 3 bases and J lost 5; bases outside the gene matches: 10. The germline CDR1 and CDR2 sequences are MNHNS and SASEGT. The CDR3 spans 16 residues. The CDR3 DNA reads TGTGCCAGCAGTGACCGATGGACAGGGGAAGGGTATGGCTACACCTTC. Protein product: CASSDRWTGEGYGYTF.

This clonotype was seen a handful of times. This chain uses TRBV20-1 with TRBJ1-2, with D unresolved. Germline-derived CDR1 and CDR2 are DFQATT and SNEGSKA (reference sequence). V dropped 6 bases and J dropped 2 bases, with 13 bases sitting between them. The CDR3 has 13 residues. The CDR3, as DNA: TGCAGTGCCATAGTCACGGGAAACTATGGCTACACCTTC. Residues: CSAIVTGNYGYTF.

The CDR3 here is CASSFDSGTGETQYF. In DNA form, the CDR3 reads TGCGCCAGCAGCTTCGACTCAGGGACAGGGGAGACCCAGTACTTC. This sequence joins TRBV5-1 and TRBJ2-5; 9 bases are a match to TRBD1. The CDR3 covers 15 residues. With V trimmed by 2 bases and J by 5 bases, 7 bases remained unmatched. CDR1 and CDR2 (germline): SGHRS, YFSETQ.

The chain employs TRBV4-1 and TRBJ1-1; 7 bases fit TRBD1. Germline lookup yields CDR1 MGHRA and CDR2 YSYEKL. The CDR3 has 15 amino acids. The J segment lost 4 bases and the V segment lost 2 bases, leaving 7 bases of the junction unmatched. For the CDR3, the DNA is TGCGCCAGCAGCCAAACAACAGGGGTGGCCACTGAAGCTTTCTTT. Encoded protein: CASSQTTGVATEAFF.

The chain has TRBV29-1 and TRBJ2-2; D gene uncertain. Germline CDR1 and CDR2: SQVTM and ANQGSEA. The CDR3 is 12 residues long. V lost 5 bases and J lost 3, with 7 bases in between. CDR3 sequence: CSVIGDTGELFF. The CDR3 DNA reads as TGCAGCGTTATTGGCGACACCGGGGAGCTGTTTTTT.